Following are 15 T cell receptor beta chains from one sample sequenced in a study of CD8+ T cells in alopecia areata (dated by TCRdb to 2017 to 2018). The label giving this sample's treatment or condition can be read as: oral pan-JAK inhibitor, 5-10 mg twice daily. The library was produced with the immunoSEQ multiplex PCR assay. To provide template for TCR sequencing, every sample had RNA extracted and reverse transcribed into cDNA. TCRdb's version of the immuneACCESS table is confined to in-frame rearrangements and falls short of the full clone set. An unresolved V gene accounts for under half of the shortfall where checked; the remainder is of unknown origin. The sample yields more than 90,000 clones; 60% were counted once. Of the sample, roughly 17% is held by the ten largest clones. The sample here was CD8+ T cells sorted from blood, taken at roughly week 58, from a patient treated with tofacitinib. These TCRs come from a human donor with alopecia areata.

The chain has TRBV11-2 and TRBJ2-1; TRBD2 matches 7 bases. In germline, CDR1 is SGHAT, CDR2 FQNNGV. V lost 1 base to trimming and J lost 9 bases; unmatched junction nucleotides: 9. This CDR3 has 15 residues. CDR3 amino acids: CASSLAPSTSSEQFF. In nucleotides, the CDR3 is TGTGCCAGCAGCTTAGCCCCATCGACTAGCAGTGAGCAGTTCTTC.

As regards this clone: The sample has other DNA sequences that encode this CDR3 too. The chain is built from TRBV5-1 and TRBJ1-1; TRBD1 aligns across 7 bases. CDR1 is SGHRS and CDR2 is YFSETQ in the germline V gene. This CDR3 is 14 amino acids long. V shed 4 bases, J shed 0 bases, and the junction held 3 bases outside the gene matches. The chain's CDR3 is CASSLGQMNTEAFF. CDR3 nucleotides: TGCGCCAGCAGCCTGGGACAGATGAACACTGAAGCTTTCTTT. The complete variable domain, with remaining parts taken from reference TRBV5-1 and TRBJ1-1, reads KAGVTQTPRYLIKTRGQQVTLSCSPISGHRSVSWYQQTPGQGLQFLFEYFSETQRNKGNFPGRFSGRQFSNSRSEMNVSTLELGDSALYLCASSLGQMNTEAFFGQGTRLTVV.

The sample holds a few counts of this clone. The chain combines TRBV29-1 with TRBJ1-2, with 7 bases that match TRBD1. The CDR3 runs to 13 residues. V was pared by 7 bases and J by 3 bases, with 8 bases of the junction left unmatched. Germline values: CDR1 SQVTM, CDR2 ANQGSEA. CDR3 residues: CSARDSQYYGYTF. CDR3 nucleotides: TGCAGCGCTAGGGACAGTCAGTACTATGGCTACACCTTC.

V usage is TRBV10-3 and J usage is TRBJ2-1, with a possible D match to TRBD1 (6 bases). Trimming left V 6 bases short and J 4 bases short, with 7 bases between. Germline lookup yields CDR1 ENHRY and CDR2 SYGVKD. There are 12 residues in the CDR3. The CDR3 loop is CAIRDSYNEQFF. For the CDR3, the DNA is TGTGCCATCAGGGACAGTTACAATGAGCAGTTCTTC.

This clone was detected ten times or more. The rearrangement links TRBV12-5 to TRBJ1-6, with D uncertain. Trimming stripped 6 bases from V and 10 bases from J, with 10 bases between. The CDR3 extends over 12 amino acids. Germline V gene data show CDR1 as LGHNT and CDR2 as FRNRAP. For the CDR3, the DNA is TGTGCTAGTGGCCCCCTCGCATCACCCCTCCACTTT. Translating it yields CASGPLASPLHF. The full variable domain, rest sourced from reference TRBV12-5 and TRBJ1-6, is DARVTQTPRHKVTEMGQEVTMRCQPILGHNTVFWYRQTMMQGLELLAYFRNRAPLDDSGMPKDRFSAEMPDATLATLKIQPSEPRDSAVYFCASGPLASPLHFGNGTRLTVT.

CDR3 in DNA: TGTGCCACCGAGACTGGGGGGCTTACCTTC. It yields the protein CATETGGLTF. The J gene is TRBJ1-2, the V gene TRBV9; D might be TRBD1 (6 bases). Trimming pared 9 bases from V and 14 bases from J, leaving 17 bases between. CDR3 length equals 10 residues. Germline CDR1 reads SGDLS; CDR2 reads YYNGEE.

The chain uses TRBV6-4 and TRBJ1-2; tentative D call: TRBD1 (5 bases). The CDR3 contains 15 residues. Germline loops: CDR1 MRHNA, CDR2 SNTAGT. The V gene lost 6 bases and the J gene lost 6 bases, with 20 bases spanning the gap. The CDR3 nucleotides are TGTGCCAGCAGAAAACATGACAGAGAACTTAATGGCTACACCTTC. It yields the protein CASRKHDRELNGYTF.

This clone was seen only a few times. The CDR3 DNA reads as TGTGCCAGTAGGACAGGGGGCACTGAAGCTTTCTTT. It yields the protein CASRTGGTEAFF. The chain links TRBV19 to TRBJ1-1; 9 bases align to TRBD1. Trimming cost V 6 bases and J 4 bases; bases outside gene matches: 0. This CDR3 spans 12 amino acids. Germline loops: CDR1 LNHDA, CDR2 SQIVND (reference sequence). Using reference TRBV19 and TRBJ1-1 for the parts outside the CDR3, the full variable domain is DGGITQSPKYLFRKEGQNVTLSCEQNLNHDAMYWYRQDPGQGLRLIYYSQIVNDFQKGDIAEGYSVSREKKESFPLTVTSAQKNPTAFYLCASRTGGTEAFFGQGTRLTVV.

The chain recombines TRBV29-1 with TRBJ1-3; D uncertain. The CDR3 runs 12 residues. The germline V gene encodes CDR1 SQVTM and CDR2 ANQGSEA. V lost 4 bases and J 3 bases, leaving 7 bases between the germline ends. The CDR3 DNA is TGCAGCGTTGGTCTCAGTGGAAACACCATATATTTT. Its translation is CSVGLSGNTIYF.

V and J are TRBV4-1 and TRBJ2-1, with D uncertain. Deletions cut 7 bases from V and 7 bases from J, with 11 bases between. CDR1 and CDR2 from the germline V gene are MGHRA and YSYEKL. The CDR3 contains 12 residues. The CDR3 DNA follows: TGCGCCAGCAAAGGAGTGTGGAATGAGCAGTTCTTC. This translates into CASKGVWNEQFF.

V and J are TRBV29-1 and TRBJ2-5, with TRBD1 matching over 7 bases. The J call is uncertain, as TRBJ2-7 better fits the DNA end. Germline loops: CDR1 SQVTM, CDR2 ANQGSEA. There are 13 residues in the CDR3. In DNA, the CDR3 is TGCAGCGTTGAAGGAACAGGGGCCTACGAGCAGTACTTC. The encoded protein is CSVEGTGAYEQYF.

This clone was picked up a small number of times. This rearrangement joins TRBV19 to TRBJ2-3; D is undetermined. This CDR3 is built from 14 residues. Germline lookup yields CDR1 LNHDA and CDR2 SQIVND (reference sequence). Trimming stripped 7 bases from V and 1 base from J, with 12 bases between. CDR3 coding DNA: TGTGCCAGTATCCGGACCCCTGGCACAGATACGCAGTATTTT. Encoded protein: CASIRTPGTDTQYF.

V usage is TRBV14 and J usage is TRBJ2-5; no definite D call. V lost 1 base to trimming and J lost 5 bases, with 14 bases between them. This CDR3 has 15 amino acids. In germline, CDR1 is SGHDN, CDR2 FVKESK. CDR3 DNA: TGTGCCAGCAGCCAAGTTGAGGTCTACGGCGAGACCCAGTACTTC. Encoded protein: CASSQVEVYGETQYF.

The V call is TRBV4-1, the J call TRBJ2-3; D is possibly TRBD2 (5 bases). V lost 4 bases and J 1 base, leaving 15 bases between the germline ends. The germline CDR1 and CDR2 sequences are MGHRA and YSYEKL. The CDR3 has 16 residues. The CDR3 loop is CASSLHPADRTDTQYF. CDR3 nucleotide sequence: TGCGCCAGCAGCCTCCACCCAGCGGACCGCACAGATACGCAGTATTTT.

V usage is TRBV7-8 and J usage is TRBJ1-5; D is unclear. Per germline, CDR1 SGHVS and CDR2 FQNEAQ. V lost 5 bases and J 4 bases, leaving 12 bases between the germline ends. This CDR3 spans 14 amino acids. Here the CDR3 DNA reads TGTGCCAGCAGCAACCGTGTAGAGAATCAGCCCCAGCATTTT. Encoded protein: CASSNRVENQPQHF. The entire variable domain, with the rest obtained from reference TRBV7-8 and TRBJ1-5, is as follows: GAGVSQSPRYKVAKRGQDVALRCDPISGHVSLFWYQQALGQGPEFLTYFQNEAQLDKSGLPSDRFFAERPEGSVSTLKIQRTQQEDSAVYLCASSNRVENQPQHFGDGTRLSIL.